This is a list of T cell receptor beta chains from one sample in a study of T-cell memory formation after mild COVID-19. TCRdb redid the calling of the 5' RACE reads with MiXCR, one entry per CDR3 protein. The sample includes approximately 7,700 distinct CDR3 sequences, about a third seen only once; the top ten take roughly 55%. Sequenced sample: PBMCs or a T cell subset sorted from them (not recorded which). The receptor source for this set is an adult woman who had mild COVID-19 (a few samples of this study predate the infection). Cell type and time point are not known. CDR3s include the opening cysteine and the closing phenylalanine or tryptophan. Fields, in order: D gene, CDR3 length, V gene, J gene, clone size, CDR3 DNA, CDR3 protein. D genes are given only for firm matches. Some rows have no size entry. The others give once, few or many, or a class for an expanded clone.

.	15	TRBV14	TRBJ1-1	many	TGTGCCAGCAGCCAAGTATCTGGACGGGGGACTGAAGCTTTCTTT	CASSQVSGRGTEAFF
.	13	TRBV19	TRBJ2-1	many	TGTGCCAGTAGTATACAGGGAGTCAATGAGCAGTTCTTC	CASSIQGVNEQFF
.	17	TRBV24-1	TRBJ1-5	many	TGTGCCACCAGTGATTCCGTCGGGACGCCTGGCCATCAGCCCCAGCATTTT	CATSDSVGTPGHQPQHF
.	14	TRBV2	TRBJ2-1	many	TGTGCCAGCAAGCCCAGGGAGACCTACAATGAGCAGTTCTTC	CASKPRETYNEQFF
.	19	TRBV20-1	TRBJ1-1	medium-sized	TGCAGTGCTAGAGGTCTGAGGGCGCCCGTTCTCACACCCCGTCCTGAAGCTTTCTTT	CSARGLRAPVLTPRPEAFF
.	13	TRBV19	TRBJ1-1	many	TGTGCCAGTAGTTCAACAGTGAACACTGAAGCTTTCTTT	CASSSTVNTEAFF
TRBD2	10	TRBV20-1	TRBJ2-3	few	TGCAGTAACTCGGGAGGGCCGCAGTATTTT	CSNSGGPQYF
TRBD2	14	TRBV20-1	TRBJ2-1	medium-sized	TGCAGTGCTAGTTCCGCGGGAGACTACAATGAGCAGTTCTTC	CSASSAGDYNEQFF
.	15	TRBV5-1	TRBJ1-1	many	TGCGCCAGCAGCTTGGCCGGGGATCGGACCACTGAAGCTTTCTTT	CASSLAGDRTTEAFF
TRBD1	15	TRBV6-5	TRBJ1-2	many	TGTGCCAGCAGTTTATTCACCGGACAGGCAGACGGCTACACCTTC	CASSLFTGQADGYTF
TRBD2	13	TRBV7-8	TRBJ2-1	many	TGTGCCAGCGCTAGCGGGAGGGGAAATGAGCAGTTCTTC	CASASGRGNEQFF
.	15	TRBV27	TRBJ2-1	many	TGTGCCAGCAGTCCCAGCGGTAGCTCCTACAATGAGCAGTTCTTC	CASSPSGSSYNEQFF
TRBD1	16	TRBV10-3	TRBJ2-2	medium-sized	TGTGCCATCAGTGAGTCGACGACAGGGTTCTACGGGGAGCTGTTTTTT	CAISESTTGFYGELFF
TRBD2	14	TRBV7-6	TRBJ2-1	many	TGTGCCAGCAGCCCCTGGACTAGCCCCAATGAGCAGTTCTTC	CASSPWTSPNEQFF
.	15	TRBV3-1	TRBJ2-1	many	TGTGCCAGCAGCCAAGATCCAGGGGTCTACAATGAGCAGTTCTTC	CASSQDPGVYNEQFF
.	18	TRBV7-9	TRBJ1-2	many	TGTGCCAGCAGCTTTGGTAACAACCGGCCGAAGGGTACTTATGGCTACACCTTC	CASSFGNNRPKGTYGYTF
.	12	TRBV19	TRBJ1-2	many	TGTGCCAGTAGTAGGGCAACGGGAGGCTACACCTTC	CASSRATGGYTF
.	15	TRBV18	TRBJ1-2	once	TGTGCCAGCTCACCAATTGAAGGCACCCGCTATGGCTACACCTTC	CASSPIEGTRYGYTF
.	14	TRBV11-2	TRBJ2-1	.	TGTGCCAGCAGCTTCGACTCTGGGCCCGGGGGGCAGTTCTTC	CASSFDSGPGGQFF
.	16	TRBV18	TRBJ2-3	.	TGTGCCAGCTCACCTTCCCTGGGGGGCAGCACAGATACGCAGTATTTT	CASSPSLGGSTDTQYF
TRBD1	16	TRBV3-1	TRBJ2-3	many	TGTGCCAGCAGCCGCATAGGGGGCCCCGGCACAGATACGCAGTATTTT	CASSRIGGPGTDTQYF
TRBD2	15	TRBV7-2	TRBJ2-5	.	TGTGCCAGCAGCTACGCAGCGGGGGGCCCCGAGACCCAGTACTTC	CASSYAAGGPETQYF
TRBD1	14	TRBV5-6	TRBJ1-2	many	TGTGCCAGCAGCCCAGGACAGGGGGCGCTTGGCTACACCTTC	CASSPGQGALGYTF
.	11	TRBV12-5	TRBJ1-1	.	TGTGCTAGTGGTTTACACACTGAAGCTTTCTTT	CASGLHTEAFF
TRBD2	16	TRBV20-1	TRBJ2-4	.	TGCAGTGCCCCGGGAACTAGCGGGAGTAGGGGAAACATTCAGTACTTC	CSAPGTSGSRGNIQYF
TRBD1	17	TRBV29-1	TRBJ1-1	many	TGCAGCGTTGAAGATATTGGGACAGGGTCTTCGGACACTGAAGCTTTCTTT	CSVEDIGTGSSDTEAFF
TRBD1	16	TRBV12-3/TRBV12-4	TRBJ1-2	many	TGTGCCAGCAGTCCGCCGGGGACAGGGGGGGACTATGGCTACACCTTC	CASSPPGTGGDYGYTF
.	11	TRBV20-1	TRBJ1-2	many	TGCAGTGCCCCCGGGGGAATTGGCTACACCTTC	CSAPGGIGYTF
.	14	TRBV12-3/TRBV12-4	TRBJ2-3	many	TGTGCCAGCAGTTTAGCCAGGCTCACGGATACGCAGTATTTT	CASSLARLTDTQYF
.	11	TRBV29-1	TRBJ2-3	many	TGCAGCGTTTTGAAGGGGGATACGCAGTATTTT	CSVLKGDTQYF
.	13	TRBV20-1	TRBJ2-4	many	TGCAGTGCTGAGGACACGCTCAAAAACATTCAGTACTTC	CSAEDTLKNIQYF
.	14	TRBV12-3/TRBV12-4	TRBJ2-4	medium-sized	TGTGCCAGCAGTTCCCCCGACGGGGAAAACATTCAGTACTTC	CASSSPDGENIQYF
.	15	TRBV30	TRBJ2-4	.	TGTGCCTGGAGTGCCACCAGGAGGGCCGGGGACATTCAGTACTTC	CAWSATRRAGDIQYF
.	13	TRBV3-1	TRBJ1-2	many	TGTGCCAGCAGCCAAGCGTCGTCGGGTGGCTACACCTTC	CASSQASSGGYTF
.	14	TRBV27	TRBJ2-7	many	TGTGCCAGCAGTATGATCCCTTTAGAGTACGAGCAGTACTTC	CASSMIPLEYEQYF
TRBD2	15	TRBV5-1	TRBJ2-1	medium-sized	TGCGCCAGCAGCCCCTGGCGGGAGTACCCCAATGAGCAGTTCTTC	CASSPWREYPNEQFF
.	11	TRBV4-3	TRBJ2-3	many	TGCGCCAGCAGCCAAGAAGATACGCAGTATTTT	CASSQEDTQYF
.	15	TRBV4-3	TRBJ1-2	once	TGCGCCAGCAGCCAAGATCGTAACAGTGGCTATGGCTACACCTTC	CASSQDRNSGYGYTF
.	17	TRBV7-9	TRBJ2-2	many	TGTGCCAGCAGCTTAGGGCCCTTCGAGCCCGATACCGGGGAGCTGTTTTTT	CASSLGPFEPDTGELFF
TRBD1	11	TRBV5-1	TRBJ1-1	medium-sized	TGCGCCAGCTTCGGACAGGGCATCGCTTTCTTT	CASFGQGIAFF
TRBD1	22	TRBV7-2	TRBJ2-5	medium-sized	TGTGCCAGCAGCCTACTAGTTCTGACAGGGAACCCACCTTTACTCGTCCAAGAGACCCAGTACTTC	CASSLLVLTGNPPLLVQETQYF
.	15	TRBV27	TRBJ1-1	many	TGTGCCAGCAGTTTATTTCCGGGTTTCAGCGCTGAAGCTTTCTTT	CASSLFPGFSAEAFF
.	13	TRBV3-1	TRBJ1-2	many	TGTGCCAGCAGCCAAGGTGGAGGAAGGGGCTACACCTTC	CASSQGGGRGYTF
TRBD2	15	TRBV7-9	TRBJ2-1	many	TGTGCCAGCAGCTCGGGACTAGCGGGACGGGATGAGCAGTTCTTC	CASSSGLAGRDEQFF
TRBD1	17	TRBV10-1	TRBJ2-7	.	TGCGCCAGCAGTGAACCAGGACAGGGCGAGGGGACCTACGAGCAGTACTTC	CASSEPGQGEGTYEQYF
.	14	TRBV24-1	TRBJ1-2	many	TGTGCCACCAGTGATTTAGAAGATTTCAGAGGCTACACCTTC	CATSDLEDFRGYTF
.	13	TRBV7-2	TRBJ2-1	.	TGTGCCAGCAGCCGGAATCAGGGTGGCGAGCAGTTCTTC	CASSRNQGGEQFF
.	15	TRBV11-2	TRBJ1-5	many	TGTGCCAGCAGCTTAGGTTGGGGGGGCAATCAGCCCCAGCATTTT	CASSLGWGGNQPQHF
.	16	TRBV9	TRBJ2-1	many	TGTGCCAGCAGCGACCCCCTGGTCATGCCCGGGGGTGAGCAGTTCTTC	CASSDPLVMPGGEQFF
TRBD1	15	TRBV12-3/TRBV12-4	TRBJ2-2	.	TGTGCCAGCACCTCGTGGCAGGGGGCTATCGGGGAGCTGTTTTTT	CASTSWQGAIGELFF